A selection of T cell receptor beta chains follows, all from one sample in a study of blood T cell repertoires in COVID-19. Sequenced by immunoSEQ multiplex PCR; TCRdb stores in-frame clones only, minus some. The repertoire holds roughly 52,000 clones, with approximately 89% as singletons. Sequencing was done on a sample of peripheral blood. Receptors originate from a woman of 80 years or more with acute or convalescent COVID-19. The CDR3 runs from the conserved cysteine through the conserved F or W. D genes are given only for firm matches. Not all rows give a size; the values are once, few, many and, for expanded clones, a class.

V: TRBV29-1
size: .
D: TRBD1
J: TRBJ2-7
DNA: TGCAGCGTTGAACTCCGAGACAGGGCCAACTCCTACGAGCAGTACTTC
CDR3: CSVELRDRANSYEQYF

V: TRBV3-1/TRBV3-2
size: .
D: .
J: TRBJ2-3
DNA: TGTGCCAGCAGCGCTAAGCCAGATACGCAGTATTTT
CDR3: CASSAKPDTQYF

V: TRBV19
size: .
D: .
J: TRBJ1-1
DNA: TGTGCCAGTAGTATATCGTGGCAGGGCACTGAAGCTTTCTTT
CDR3: CASSISWQGTEAFF

V: TRBV24-1
size: .
D: TRBD1
J: TRBJ2-4
DNA: TGTGCCACCAGTGGGCATGGGGACAGCAAAAACATTCAGTACTTC
CDR3: CATSGHGDSKNIQYF

V: TRBV27
size: .
D: .
J: TRBJ1-2
DNA: TGTGCCAGCAGGATTGGAGGGACCACCTATGGCTACACCTTC
CDR3: CASRIGGTTYGYTF

V: TRBV5-1
size: .
D: .
J: TRBJ1-6
DNA: TGCGCCAGCAGCTCAGGGGCGAATTCACCCCTCCACTTT
CDR3: CASSSGANSPLHF

V: TRBV10-1
size: .
D: TRBD2
J: TRBJ2-5
DNA: TGCGCCAGCAGTTGGACTAGCGGGGGAGCGGAGGTCCAGTACTTC
CDR3: CASSWTSGGAEVQYF

V: TRBV25-1
size: .
D: .
J: TRBJ1-1
DNA: TGTGCCAGCAGTGAATATCAACGCGCAGGGGCGACTGAAGCTTTCTTT
CDR3: CASSEYQRAGATEAFF

V: TRBV5-1
size: few
D: .
J: TRBJ2-3
DNA: TGCGCCAGCAGCTTGGAGAGAGGACGGGAAGGACAGCTAAGCACAGATACGCAGTATTTT
CDR3: CASSLERGREGQLSTDTQYF

V: TRBV5-1
size: .
D: .
J: TRBJ2-6
DNA: TGCGCCAGCAGCTTGCAAAACTCTGGGGCCAACGTCCTGACTTTC
CDR3: CASSLQNSGANVLTF

V: TRBV3-1/TRBV3-2
size: .
D: TRBD1
J: TRBJ1-2
DNA: TGTGCCAGCAGGGACAGGGGGGGCTATGGCTACACCTTC
CDR3: CASRDRGGYGYTF

V: TRBV3-1/TRBV3-2
size: .
D: TRBD2
J: TRBJ2-3
DNA: TGTGCCAGCAGCCTCCCTAGCGGGGGTGGAGATACGCAGTATTTT
CDR3: CASSLPSGGGDTQYF

V: TRBV2
size: .
D: TRBD1
J: TRBJ2-3
DNA: TGTGCCAGCAGTGGTTTTGGGACAGGTTTGTCAGATACGCAGTATTTT
CDR3: CASSGFGTGLSDTQYF

V: TRBV19
size: .
D: .
J: TRBJ2-2
DNA: TGTGCCAGTAGTATAAGGTGGCAGGGTGGGAACACCGGGGAGCTGTTTTTT
CDR3: CASSIRWQGGNTGELFF

V: TRBV5-1
size: .
D: .
J: TRBJ1-1
DNA: TGCGCCAGCAGCTTGCGACAGGCCAACACTGAAGCTTTCTTT
CDR3: CASSLRQANTEAFF

V: TRBV6-5
size: .
D: TRBD1
J: TRBJ1-4
DNA: TGTGCCAGCAGTTACTCGACAGGGTCTCATGAAAAACTGTTTTTT
CDR3: CASSYSTGSHEKLFF

V: TRBV11-2
size: .
D: TRBD1
J: TRBJ2-2
DNA: TGTGCCAGCAGCTTAGCCACAGGGGGCACCACCGGGGAGCTGTTTTTT
CDR3: CASSLATGGTTGELFF

V: TRBV7-9
size: .
D: TRBD1
J: TRBJ2-2
DNA: TGTGCCAGCAGCTTAAGACAGGGAAACACCGGGGAGCTGTTTTTT
CDR3: CASSLRQGNTGELFF

V: TRBV19
size: once
D: .
J: TRBJ1-2
DNA: TGTGCCAGTCAGTTGGGGGCCCGAGAGGGGAACTATGGCTACACCTTC
CDR3: CASQLGAREGNYGYTF

V: TRBV5-1
size: .
D: .
J: TRBJ2-7
DNA: TGCGCCAGCAGCACAGGGAGTTACGAGCAGTACTTC
CDR3: CASSTGSYEQYF

V: TRBV30
size: .
D: .
J: TRBJ1-4
DNA: TGTGCCTGGAGGGACCCCCGACGGGGGAATGAAAAACTGTTTTTT
CDR3: CAWRDPRRGNEKLFF

V: TRBV6-5
size: .
D: TRBD2
J: TRBJ2-4
DNA: TGTGCCAGCAGACTTAGCGGGGGGCCGGGAAACATTCAGTACTTC
CDR3: CASRLSGGPGNIQYF

V: TRBV5-8
size: few
D: .
J: TRBJ1-3
DNA: TGTGCCAGCAGTCCCGACGGGAGCTCTGGAAACACCATATATTTT
CDR3: CASSPDGSSGNTIYF

V: TRBV19
size: once
D: .
J: TRBJ1-3
DNA: TGTGCCAGTCGCAACTCACCGACAGCCGTTTTGAACACCATATATTTT
CDR3: CASRNSPTAVLNTIYF

V: TRBV5-1
size: .
D: .
J: TRBJ1-6
DNA: TGCGCCAGCAGCTCCGAAAGGAGCTCCTATAATTCACCCCTCCACTTT
CDR3: CASSSERSSYNSPLHF

V: TRBV3-1/TRBV3-2
size: .
D: TRBD2
J: TRBJ2-1
DNA: TGTGCCAGCAGCCGCAGCGGGGGGCCCTACAATGAGCAGTTCTTC
CDR3: CASSRSGGPYNEQFF

V: TRBV3-1/TRBV3-2
size: .
D: .
J: TRBJ1-1
DNA: TGTGCCAGCAGCCCACAACCGTGGGGAGGGGAAGCTTTCTTT
CDR3: CASSPQPWGGEAFF

V: TRBV5-1
size: .
D: .
J: TRBJ1-1
DNA: TGCGCCAGCAGCCACCAGACAGAGAACACTGAAGCTTTCTTT
CDR3: CASSHQTENTEAFF

V: TRBV18
size: .
D: TRBD2
J: TRBJ2-6
DNA: TGTGCCAGCTCACCAGTCCCAGCGGGGGACTCTGGGGCCAACGTCCTGACTTTC
CDR3: CASSPVPAGDSGANVLTF

V: TRBV3-1/TRBV3-2
size: .
D: .
J: TRBJ1-6
DNA: TGTGCCAGCAGCCAAGGGAGAGAACATAATTCACCCCTCCACTTT
CDR3: CASSQGREHNSPLHF

V: TRBV15
size: .
D: TRBD1
J: TRBJ2-1
DNA: TGTGCCACCAGCTGGAGACGCAGACAGGGGTTCTCCTACAATGAGCAGTTCTTC
CDR3: CATSWRRRQGFSYNEQFF

V: TRBV4-1
size: once
D: TRBD1
J: TRBJ1-4
DNA: TGCGCCAGCAGCCTACAGACAGGGGAATATGAAAAACTGTTTTTT
CDR3: CASSLQTGEYEKLFF

V: TRBV13
size: .
D: .
J: TRBJ2-7
DNA: TGTGCCAGCAGCTTACGGGTAGCCTACGAGCAGTACTTC
CDR3: CASSLRVAYEQYF

V: TRBV15
size: .
D: TRBD1
J: TRBJ1-4
DNA: TGTGCCACCAGCATACGTGGAGGGGGCCCAACTAATGAAAAACTGTTTTTT
CDR3: CATSIRGGGPTNEKLFF

V: TRBV2
size: .
D: .
J: TRBJ1-4
DNA: TGTGCCAGCAGTGAACTCAGGGATGGAAAACTGTTTTTT
CDR3: CASSELRDGKLFF

V: TRBV6-5
size: .
D: TRBD1
J: TRBJ2-1
DNA: TGTGCCATCGCCTTGGGACAGCCGAACAATGAGCAGTTCTTC
CDR3: CAIALGQPNNEQFF

V: TRBV24-1
size: once
D: TRBD2
J: TRBJ2-3
DNA: TGTGCCACCAGTGACCCGGCGTGGAGTAGCGGGGGGTATGGAGCAGATACGCAGTATTTT
CDR3: CATSDPAWSSGGYGADTQYF

V: TRBV12-3/TRBV12-4
size: .
D: .
J: TRBJ2-7
DNA: TGTGCCAGCACCTCGTTCCAGCGGGAGCAGTACTTC
CDR3: CASTSFQREQYF

V: TRBV10-3
size: .
D: TRBD1
J: TRBJ2-7
DNA: TGTGCCATCAACCAGGACAGGGGCGAGCAGTACTTC
CDR3: CAINQDRGEQYF

V: TRBV2
size: .
D: TRBD1
J: TRBJ1-2
DNA: TGTGCCAGCAGGGAATACTCCGGGACAGGGGGTGGCTACACCTTC
CDR3: CASREYSGTGGGYTF

V: TRBV11-2
size: .
D: TRBD1
J: TRBJ1-2
DNA: TGTGCCAGCAGCTTCGCCGGGGGACAGGGGTCCCCCCGTGGGGGCTACACCTTC
CDR3: CASSFAGGQGSPRGGYTF